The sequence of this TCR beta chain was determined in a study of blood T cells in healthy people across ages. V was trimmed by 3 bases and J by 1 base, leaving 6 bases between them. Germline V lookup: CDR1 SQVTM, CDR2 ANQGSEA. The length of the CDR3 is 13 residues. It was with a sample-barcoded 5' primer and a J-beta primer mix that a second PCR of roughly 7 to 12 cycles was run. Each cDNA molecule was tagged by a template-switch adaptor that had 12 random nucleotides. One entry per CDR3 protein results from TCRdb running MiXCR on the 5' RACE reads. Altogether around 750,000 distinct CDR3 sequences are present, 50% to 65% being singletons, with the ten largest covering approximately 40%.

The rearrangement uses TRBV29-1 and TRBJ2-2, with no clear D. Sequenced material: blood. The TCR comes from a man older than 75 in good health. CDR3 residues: CSVDARNTGELFF. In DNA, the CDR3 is TGCAGCGTTGACGCCAGGAACACCGGGGAGCTGTTTTTT.